This is a list of T cell receptor beta chains from one sample in a study of blood T cell repertoires in COVID-19. Method: immunoSEQ multiplex PCR; TCRdb's copy keeps in-frame clones and lacks some. Of around 37,000 clones in the sample, roughly 90% are singletons; the top ten hold under 30%. Sequencing was carried out using peripheral blood. The receptors were sampled from a man in his fifties or sixties with active or convalescent COVID-19. The CDR3 runs from the conserved cysteine through the conserved F or W. Each record gives: clone size, J gene, D gene, V gene, CDR3 DNA, CDR3 protein. A D gene is named only where the DNA matches it firmly. Clone sizes are given selectively: once, few, many, or a class where the clone is expanded.

clone_size: once
j_call: TRBJ1-1
d_call: TRBD1
v_call: TRBV28
cdr3_nt: TGTGCCAGCAGTTTATGGGGCAGGACAGGGGAGATGAACACTGAAGCTTTCTTT
cdr3_aa: CASSLWGRTGEMNTEAFF

clone_size: once
j_call: TRBJ1-1
d_call: NA
v_call: TRBV11-2
cdr3_nt: TGTGCCAGCAGCACGACAGAGAACACTGAAGCTTTCTTT
cdr3_aa: CASSTTENTEAFF

clone_size: NA
j_call: TRBJ2-1
d_call: TRBD1
v_call: TRBV27
cdr3_nt: TGTGCCAGCAGTTTATTGCACACGGACAGGGGCCGTTACAATGAGCAGTTCTTC
cdr3_aa: CASSLLHTDRGRYNEQFF

clone_size: NA
j_call: TRBJ2-7
d_call: NA
v_call: TRBV2
cdr3_nt: TGTGCCAGCAGACCGATCGGAGCGGGCTCCTACGAGCAGTACTTC
cdr3_aa: CASRPIGAGSYEQYF

clone_size: NA
j_call: TRBJ2-4
d_call: TRBD1
v_call: TRBV6-2/TRBV6-3
cdr3_nt: TGTGCCAGCAGTCCAGCAGGGACAGGGAGGGCCAAAAACATTCAGTACTTC
cdr3_aa: CASSPAGTGRAKNIQYF

clone_size: NA
j_call: TRBJ2-7
d_call: TRBD2
v_call: TRBV6-5
cdr3_nt: TGTGCCAGCAGTCGAAGACTAGCGGGGGCCTACGAGCAGTACTTC
cdr3_aa: CASSRRLAGAYEQYF

clone_size: NA
j_call: TRBJ2-7
d_call: TRBD1
v_call: TRBV6-5
cdr3_nt: TGTGCCAGCACTTACGGGGACAGTCCCTACGAGCAGTACTTC
cdr3_aa: CASTYGDSPYEQYF

clone_size: NA
j_call: TRBJ2-7
d_call: TRBD2
v_call: TRBV10-1
cdr3_nt: TGCGCCAGCAGTGCTAGACTAGCAACGAACGAGCAGTACTTC
cdr3_aa: CASSARLATNEQYF

clone_size: NA
j_call: TRBJ1-1
d_call: TRBD1
v_call: TRBV5-1
cdr3_nt: TGCGCCAGCAGCTTAGGACAGGGGGCGTCCGGGGCGACTGAAGCTTTCTTT
cdr3_aa: CASSLGQGASGATEAFF

clone_size: once
j_call: TRBJ2-7
d_call: NA
v_call: TRBV12-3/TRBV12-4
cdr3_nt: TGTGCCAGCAGTTTGGGCAGCTCCTACGAGCAGTACTTC
cdr3_aa: CASSLGSSYEQYF

clone_size: NA
j_call: TRBJ2-7
d_call: TRBD1
v_call: TRBV6-5
cdr3_nt: TGTGCCAGCAGTTACGGGGTGGCAGGGGGCTACGAGCAGTACTTC
cdr3_aa: CASSYGVAGGYEQYF

clone_size: NA
j_call: TRBJ2-7
d_call: TRBD2
v_call: TRBV10-3
cdr3_nt: TGTGCCATCAGTGGCACTAGCGGCCCCTACGAGCAGTACTTC
cdr3_aa: CAISGTSGPYEQYF

clone_size: NA
j_call: TRBJ2-3
d_call: TRBD2
v_call: TRBV6-6
cdr3_nt: TGTGCCAGCAGTCCCCCCTTAGCGGGAGGTTTCACAGATACGCAGTATTTT
cdr3_aa: CASSPPLAGGFTDTQYF

clone_size: NA
j_call: TRBJ2-5
d_call: NA
v_call: TRBV19
cdr3_nt: TGTGCCAGTAGTATAGGTTCCTTCGGGGCCCAGTACTTC
cdr3_aa: CASSIGSFGAQYF

clone_size: NA
j_call: TRBJ2-7
d_call: TRBD1
v_call: TRBV30
cdr3_nt: TGTGCCTGGAGTGGGACAGGGGGGAGCTACGAGCAGTACTTC
cdr3_aa: CAWSGTGGSYEQYF

clone_size: NA
j_call: TRBJ2-3
d_call: TRBD1
v_call: TRBV12-5
cdr3_nt: TGTGCTAGTGGTTGGGACGGGACAGGGAATCCCACAGATACGCAGTATTTT
cdr3_aa: CASGWDGTGNPTDTQYF

clone_size: NA
j_call: TRBJ1-2
d_call: NA
v_call: TRBV6-1
cdr3_nt: TGTGCCAGCAGTGAAAGGTGGGGGCGCAACTATGGCTACACCTTC
cdr3_aa: CASSERWGRNYGYTF

clone_size: NA
j_call: TRBJ2-3
d_call: TRBD2
v_call: TRBV5-4
cdr3_nt: TGTGCCGGCAGCGTTAGCGGGACAGATACGCAGTATTTT
cdr3_aa: CAGSVSGTDTQYF

clone_size: NA
j_call: TRBJ1-3
d_call: NA
v_call: TRBV29-1
cdr3_nt: TGCAGCGTTGAATCCACTCACCTCTCTGGAAACACCATATATTTT
cdr3_aa: CSVESTHLSGNTIYF

clone_size: NA
j_call: TRBJ1-1
d_call: NA
v_call: TRBV7-9
cdr3_nt: TGTGCCAGCAGCTTCGGCATCGTAGGACAAGTTCTTGAAGCTTTCTTT
cdr3_aa: CASSFGIVGQVLEAFF

clone_size: NA
j_call: TRBJ1-5
d_call: NA
v_call: TRBV5-1
cdr3_nt: TGCGCCAGCAGCTTGGACGGTAGCAATCAGCCCCAGCATTTT
cdr3_aa: CASSLDGSNQPQHF

clone_size: NA
j_call: TRBJ2-1
d_call: TRBD1
v_call: TRBV18
cdr3_nt: TGTGCCAGCTCCCCACTCCCGGACAGGGTAGGGCAGTTCTTC
cdr3_aa: CASSPLPDRVGQFF